These 19 T cell receptor beta chains were all obtained from the same sample, sequenced in a study of cytomegalovirus exposure and HLA in healthy donors. Method: immunoSEQ multiplex PCR; TCRdb's copy keeps in-frame clones and lacks some. The table lists 150,000 to 200,000 clones, about 85% of them singletons. The sample was PBMCs. The receptors shown here come from a man aged 18 to 29 in good health and CMV-seropositive.

V and J are TRBV27 and TRBJ2-7, with D uncertain. The germline gives CDR1 MNHEY, CDR2 SMNVEV (reference sequence). The V end was cut by 6 bases, the J end by 2 bases, with 11 bases between. The CDR3 contains 13 residues. CDR3 nucleotides: TGTGCCAGCAGCCGCGCTTCCACCTACGAGCAGTACTTC. This sequence encodes CASSRASTYEQYF.

The chain has TRBV5-1 and TRBJ2-1, with 12 bases that match TRBD2. The V gene end was trimmed by 4 bases and the J gene end by 7 bases; junction bases not matched to a gene: 3. Germline CDR1 SGHRS, CDR2 YFSETQ. This CDR3 contains 14 residues. CDR3 nucleotide sequence: TGCGCCAGCAGCGTAACTAGCGGGAGGAATGAGCAGTTCTTC. It yields the protein CASSVTSGRNEQFF.

This clone was detected a few times. The CDR3 ends on some other residue instead of the conserved phenylalanine or tryptophan, so this is likely a read error. The DNA is omitted, as the CDR3 cannot be located on it reliably, and the CDR3 follows TCRdb's listing. The chain has TRBV28 and TRBJ1-2; the table names TRBD1, a call not compared with the DNA. CDR1 is MDHEN and CDR2 is SYDVKM in the germline V gene. The CDR3 spans 12 residues, counting both ends. This chain's CDR3 is CASSTNRDIELV.

This clone was recorded once. The V and J genes are TRBV30 and TRBJ1-1, with D perhaps matching TRBD1 (6 bases). V shed 3 bases and J shed 4 bases, with 12 bases lying between them. The length of the CDR3 is 13 residues. Germline values: CDR1 GTSNPN, CDR2 SVGIG (reference sequence). The CDR3 loop is CAWSRGSGTEAFF. CDR3 in DNA: TGTGCCTGGAGCAGGGGTTCGGGCACTGAAGCTTTCTTT.

The chain links TRBV27 to TRBJ2-7; a weak D match, TRBD2 (5 bases). The CDR3 has 14 residues. Germline values: CDR1 MNHEY, CDR2 SMNVEV (reference sequence). V shed 5 bases and J shed 5 bases, with 16 bases lying between them. CDR3 protein: CASSTPREIHEQYF. Here the CDR3 DNA reads TGTGCCAGCAGTACCCCCCGGGAAATCCACGAGCAGTACTTC.

The chain recombines TRBV5-1 with TRBJ2-1; D unclear. CDR1 and CDR2 (germline): SGHRS, YFSETQ. The V and J ends lost 0 bases and 4 bases respectively, with 11 bases between them. CDR3 size: 15 residues. The CDR3 here is CASSLASTTYNEQFF. The CDR3 DNA is TGCGCCAGCAGCTTGGCCTCTACCACTTACAATGAGCAGTTCTTC.

The gene calls are TRBV14 and TRBJ2-1; 10 positions match TRBD2. Germline values: CDR1 SGHDN, CDR2 FVKESK. After removal of 4 bases from V and 5 bases from J, the junction contained 8 bases not matched to a gene. This CDR3 is 16 amino acids long. The CDR3 sequence: CASSPDWTSGNNEQFF. Written as DNA, the CDR3 is TGTGCCAGCAGCCCGGACTGGACTAGCGGTAACAATGAGCAGTTCTTC.

V gene TRBV6-1 combines with J gene TRBJ2-1; 8 bases match TRBD2. The germline V gene has CDR1 MNHNS and CDR2 SASEGT. J lost 6 bases, V lost 4 bases, and 11 bases had no gene match. The CDR3 length is 16 residues. The CDR3 DNA reads as TGTGCCAGCAGTGCCGGGGGGCAGCGGGGGTTCAATGAGCAGTTCTTC. Translation gives CASSAGGQRGFNEQFF.

The V gene is TRBV28, the J gene TRBJ1-5; no clear D. Trimming stripped 6 bases from V and 11 bases from J, with 17 bases between. In germline, CDR1 is MDHEN, CDR2 SYDVKM. The CDR3 runs to 13 residues. The CDR3 nucleotides are TGTGCCAGCAGCCGAACCTCGTGGGAGTCCCAGCATTTT. This sequence encodes CASSRTSWESQHF.

This clone was observed a single time. The CDR3 loop reads CSVEDLEDRGDNEQFF. DNA for the CDR3: TGCAGCGTTGAAGATCTCGAGGACAGGGGAGACAATGAGCAGTTCTTC. The genes are TRBV29-1 and TRBJ2-1; TRBD1 aligns across 9 bases. Germline V gene data show CDR1 as SQVTM and CDR2 as ANQGSEA. This CDR3 is built from 16 residues. V was clipped by 0 bases and J by 5 bases; unmatched bases: 8.

This chain's CDR3 is CASSLRGTTGDSSYEQYF. Here the CDR3 DNA reads TGTGCCAGCAGCCTTAGAGGTACTACAGGGGACAGCTCCTACGAGCAGTACTTC. The chain carries TRBV11-2 and TRBJ2-7; TRBD1 matches at 7 bases. Trimming cost V 5 bases and J 0 bases; bases outside gene matches: 16. The germline CDR1 and CDR2 sequences are SGHAT and FQNNGV. This CDR3 has 18 residues.

This chain connects TRBV5-6 to TRBJ2-5; TRBD1 agrees at 8 bases. Germline-derived CDR1 and CDR2 are SGHDT and YYEEEE. Trimming removed 3 bases from V and 5 bases from J; junction bases left unmatched: 9. The CDR3 sequence is 15 residues long. The CDR3 sequence: CASSSRGQGEETQYF. In DNA form, the CDR3 reads TGTGCCAGCAGCTCCCGTGGACAGGGCGAGGAGACCCAGTACTTC.

The gene calls are TRBV28 and TRBJ1-6; D is possibly TRBD1 (5 bases). This CDR3 is built from 14 residues. Trimming stripped 4 bases from V and 8 bases from J, with 12 bases between. The germline V gene has CDR1 MDHEN and CDR2 SYDVKM. CDR3 region: CASSSRIGDSPLHF. DNA for the CDR3: TGTGCCAGCAGTTCCCGGATAGGGGATTCACCCCTCCACTTT.

The chain couples TRBV30 to TRBJ1-2, with a tentative D call TRBD1 (5 bases). The V end lost 3 bases, the J end lost 4 bases, and 15 bases lay between the germline ends. The CDR3 is 14 residues long. Germline V CDR1 and CDR2: GTSNPN, SVGIG (reference sequence). CDR3 sequence reads: CAWSVTGGSYGYTF. CDR3 nucleotides: TGTGCCTGGAGCGTGACCGGGGGGTCCTATGGCTACACCTTC.

This clone has a handful of counts. This chain links TRBV28 with TRBJ2-1; 12 nucleotides align to TRBD2. CDR3 size: 18 residues. Germline lookup yields CDR1 MDHEN and CDR2 SYDVKM. The ends lost 7 bases at V and 2 bases at J; junction bases unmatched: 12. The CDR3 DNA reads as TGTGCCAGCATCCCCTCCGCCCCTAGCGGGAGGGCCTACAATGAGCAGTTCTTC. Amino acid sequence: CASIPSAPSGRAYNEQFF.

In its sample, this clone was seen a few times. J is TRBJ1-5 and V is TRBV28; D is uncertain. This CDR3 region has 12 residues. CDR1 is MDHEN and CDR2 is SYDVKM in the germline V gene. Trimming took off 6 bases at V and 4 bases at J, with 7 bases between the two ends. The CDR3 nucleotides read TGTGCCAGCAGCGAGTCAAATCAGCCCCAGCATTTT. This gives the protein CASSESNQPQHF.

The gene calls are TRBV7-3 and TRBJ2-3; perhaps TRBD1 as D (6 bases). Between the trimmed V and J ends, which lost 5 bases and 6 bases, there was a span of 15 bases. This CDR3 is 14 amino acids long. The germline gives CDR1 SGHTA, CDR2 FQGTGA. CDR3 sequence reads: CASSPGQWTDTQYF. DNA for the CDR3: TGTGCCAGCAGCCCCGGACAGTGGACGGATACGCAGTATTTT.

The genes are TRBV9 and TRBJ1-1, with 9 positions matching TRBD1. Germline lookup yields CDR1 SGDLS and CDR2 YYNGEE. The junction had 11 bases not matched to a gene; V was cut back by 4 bases and J by 1 base. This CDR3 is built from 17 residues. The CDR3 sequence: CASSSQTGGVGNTEAFF. The CDR3 DNA reads as TGTGCCAGCAGCTCCCAGACAGGGGGTGTAGGGAACACTGAAGCTTTCTTT.

This chain connects TRBV1 to TRBJ2-5; the table names TRBD2, a call not compared with the DNA. TRBV1 is a known pseudogene. This CDR3 comprises 16 residues. Here the CDR3 DNA reads TGCACCAGCCCCGAATCGATTAGCCTAAGTCAAGAGACCCAGTACTTC. Its translation: CTSPESISLSQETQYF.